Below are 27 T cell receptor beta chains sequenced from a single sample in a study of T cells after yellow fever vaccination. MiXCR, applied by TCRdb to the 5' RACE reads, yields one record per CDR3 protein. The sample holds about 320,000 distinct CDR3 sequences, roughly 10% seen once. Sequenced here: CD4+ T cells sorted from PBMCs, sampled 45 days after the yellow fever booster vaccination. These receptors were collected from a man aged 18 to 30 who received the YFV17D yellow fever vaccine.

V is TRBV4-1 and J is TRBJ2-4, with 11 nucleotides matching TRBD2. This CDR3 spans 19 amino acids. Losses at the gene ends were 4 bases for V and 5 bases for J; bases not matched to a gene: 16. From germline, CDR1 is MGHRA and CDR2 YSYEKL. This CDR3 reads CASSRLGLAVGVYQNIQYF. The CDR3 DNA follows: TGCGCCAGCAGCCGACTGGGACTAGCGGTTGGCGTGTACCAAAACATTCAGTACTTC.

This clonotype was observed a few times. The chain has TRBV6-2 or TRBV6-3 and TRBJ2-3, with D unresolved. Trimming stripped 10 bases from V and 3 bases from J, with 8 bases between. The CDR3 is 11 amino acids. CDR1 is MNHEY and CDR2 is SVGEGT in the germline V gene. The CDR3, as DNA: TGTGCCATAAGCGAAACAGATACGCAGTATTTT. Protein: CAISETDTQYF.

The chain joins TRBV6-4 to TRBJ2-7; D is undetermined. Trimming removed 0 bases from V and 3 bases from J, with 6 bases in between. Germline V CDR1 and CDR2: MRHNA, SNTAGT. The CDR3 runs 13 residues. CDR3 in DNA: TGTGCCAGCAGTGACTCTCTCTTCTACGAGCAGTACGTC. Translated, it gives CASSDSLFYEQYV.

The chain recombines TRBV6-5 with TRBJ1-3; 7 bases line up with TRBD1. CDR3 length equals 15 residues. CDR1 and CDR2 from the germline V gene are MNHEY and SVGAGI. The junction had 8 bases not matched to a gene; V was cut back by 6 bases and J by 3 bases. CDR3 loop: CASSTRDRRGNTIYF. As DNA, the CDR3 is TGTGCCAGCAGCACCCGGGACAGACGTGGAAACACCATATATTTT.

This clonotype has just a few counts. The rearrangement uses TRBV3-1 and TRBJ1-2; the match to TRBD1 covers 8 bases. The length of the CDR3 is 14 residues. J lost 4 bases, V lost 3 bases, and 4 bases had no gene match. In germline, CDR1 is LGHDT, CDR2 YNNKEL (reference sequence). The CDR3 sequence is CASSHRGPGYGYTF. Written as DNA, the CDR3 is TGTGCCAGCAGCCACAGGGGGCCTGGCTATGGCTACACCTTC.

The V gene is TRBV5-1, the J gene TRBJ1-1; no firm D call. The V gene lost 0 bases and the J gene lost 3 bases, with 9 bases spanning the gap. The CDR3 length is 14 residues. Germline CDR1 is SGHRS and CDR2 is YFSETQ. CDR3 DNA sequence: TGCGCCAGCAGCTTGGGGGGTGGGGACACTGAAGCTTTCTTT. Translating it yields CASSLGGGDTEAFF.

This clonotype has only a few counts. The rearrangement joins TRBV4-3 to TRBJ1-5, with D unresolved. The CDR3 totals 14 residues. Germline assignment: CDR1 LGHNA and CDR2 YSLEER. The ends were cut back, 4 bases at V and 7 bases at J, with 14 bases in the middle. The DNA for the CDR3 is TGCGCCAGCAGCCTCGCCCCGAATAGCCAGCCCCAGCATTTT. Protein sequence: CASSLAPNSQPQHF.

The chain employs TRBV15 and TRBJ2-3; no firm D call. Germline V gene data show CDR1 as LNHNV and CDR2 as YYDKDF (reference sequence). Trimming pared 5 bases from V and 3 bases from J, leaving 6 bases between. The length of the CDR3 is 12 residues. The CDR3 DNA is TGTGCCACCAGCGATGTGACAGATACGCAGTATTTT. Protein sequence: CATSDVTDTQYF.

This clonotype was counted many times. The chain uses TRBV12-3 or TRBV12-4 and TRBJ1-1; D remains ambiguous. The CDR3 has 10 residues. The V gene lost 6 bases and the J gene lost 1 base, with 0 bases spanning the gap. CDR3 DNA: TGTGCCAGCAGGAACACTGAAGCTTTCTTT. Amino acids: CASRNTEAFF.

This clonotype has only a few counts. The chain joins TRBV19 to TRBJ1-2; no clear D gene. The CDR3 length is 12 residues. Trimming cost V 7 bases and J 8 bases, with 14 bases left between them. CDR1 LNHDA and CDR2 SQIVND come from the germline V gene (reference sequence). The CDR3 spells CASMSFRGGYTF. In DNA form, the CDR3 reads TGTGCCAGTATGTCGTTTCGAGGGGGCTACACCTTC.

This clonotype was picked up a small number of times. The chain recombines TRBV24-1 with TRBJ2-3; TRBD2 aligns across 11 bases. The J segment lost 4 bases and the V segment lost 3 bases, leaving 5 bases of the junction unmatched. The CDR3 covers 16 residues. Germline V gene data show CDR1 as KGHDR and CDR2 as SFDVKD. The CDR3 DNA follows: TGTGCCACCAGTGATGGACTAGCGGGTCGCTCAGATACGCAGTATTTT. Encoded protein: CATSDGLAGRSDTQYF.

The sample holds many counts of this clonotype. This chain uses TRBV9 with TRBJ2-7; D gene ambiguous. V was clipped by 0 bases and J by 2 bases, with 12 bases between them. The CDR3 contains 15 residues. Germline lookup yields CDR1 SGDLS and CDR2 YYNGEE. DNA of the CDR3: TGTGCCAGCAGCGTAGAGTCCAGGCGTGCCTACGAGCAGTACGTC. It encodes CASSVESRRAYEQYV.

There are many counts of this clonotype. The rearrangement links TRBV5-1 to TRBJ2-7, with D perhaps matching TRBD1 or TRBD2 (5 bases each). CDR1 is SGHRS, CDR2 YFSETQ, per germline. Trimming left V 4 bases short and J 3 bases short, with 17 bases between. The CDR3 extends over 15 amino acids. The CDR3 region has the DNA TGCGCCAGCAGCCCCGGGGCAGGAGTAGACTACGAGCAGTACGTC. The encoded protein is CASSPGAGVDYEQYV.

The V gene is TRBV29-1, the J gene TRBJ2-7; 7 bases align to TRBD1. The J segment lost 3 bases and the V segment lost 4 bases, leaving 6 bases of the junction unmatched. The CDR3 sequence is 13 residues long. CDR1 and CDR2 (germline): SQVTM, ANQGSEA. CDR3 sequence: CSVGEGQNYEQYF. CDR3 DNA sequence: TGCAGCGTTGGTGAGGGACAGAACTACGAGCAGTACTTC.

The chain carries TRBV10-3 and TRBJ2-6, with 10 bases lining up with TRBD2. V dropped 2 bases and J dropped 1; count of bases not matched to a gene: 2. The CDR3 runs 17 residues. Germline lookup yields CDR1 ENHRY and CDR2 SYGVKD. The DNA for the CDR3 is TGTGCCATCAGTGAGAGCGGGGGGGCGTCTGGGGCCAACGTCCTGACTTTC. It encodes CAISESGGASGANVLTF.

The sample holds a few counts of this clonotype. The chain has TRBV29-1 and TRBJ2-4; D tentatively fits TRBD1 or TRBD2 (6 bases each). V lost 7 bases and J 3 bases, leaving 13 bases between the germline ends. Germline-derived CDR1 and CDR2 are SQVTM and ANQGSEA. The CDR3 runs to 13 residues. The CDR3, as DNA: TGCAGCGCGGGGGACAAGGGCAAAAACATTCAGTACTTC. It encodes CSAGDKGKNIQYF.

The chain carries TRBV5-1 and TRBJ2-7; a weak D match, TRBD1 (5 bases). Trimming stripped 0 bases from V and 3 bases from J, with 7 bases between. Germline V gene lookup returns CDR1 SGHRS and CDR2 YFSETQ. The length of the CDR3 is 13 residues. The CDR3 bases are TGCGCCAGCAGCTTGGTCCAGGGCTACGAGCAGTACTTC. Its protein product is CASSLVQGYEQYF.

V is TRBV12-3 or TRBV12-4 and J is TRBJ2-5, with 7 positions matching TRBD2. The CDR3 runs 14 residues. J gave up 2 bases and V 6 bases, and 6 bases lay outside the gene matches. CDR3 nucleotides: TGTGCCAGCAGACTGGGGGGGTCTCAAGAGACCCAGTACTTC. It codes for CASRLGGSQETQYF.

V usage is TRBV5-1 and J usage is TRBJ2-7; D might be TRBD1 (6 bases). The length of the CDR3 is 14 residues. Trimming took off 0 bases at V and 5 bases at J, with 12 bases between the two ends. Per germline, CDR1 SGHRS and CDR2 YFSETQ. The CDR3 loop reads CASSLVGGGNEQYF. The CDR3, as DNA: TGCGCCAGCAGCTTGGTTGGGGGCGGCAACGAGCAGTACTTC.

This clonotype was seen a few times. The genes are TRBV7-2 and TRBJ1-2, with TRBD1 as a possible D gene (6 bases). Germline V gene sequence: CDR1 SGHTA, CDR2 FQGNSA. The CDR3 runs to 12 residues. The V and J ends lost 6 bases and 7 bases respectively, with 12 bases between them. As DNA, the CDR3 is TGTGCCAGCAGTTCCGGGACAAGTGGCTACACCTTC. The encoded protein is CASSSGTSGYTF.

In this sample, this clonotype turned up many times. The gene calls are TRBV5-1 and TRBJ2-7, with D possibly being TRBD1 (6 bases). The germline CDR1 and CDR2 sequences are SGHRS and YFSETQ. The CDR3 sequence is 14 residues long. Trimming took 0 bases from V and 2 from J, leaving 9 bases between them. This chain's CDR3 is CASSLEGGTYEQYF. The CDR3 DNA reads TGCGCCAGCAGCTTGGAAGGGGGAACCTACGAGCAGTACTTC.

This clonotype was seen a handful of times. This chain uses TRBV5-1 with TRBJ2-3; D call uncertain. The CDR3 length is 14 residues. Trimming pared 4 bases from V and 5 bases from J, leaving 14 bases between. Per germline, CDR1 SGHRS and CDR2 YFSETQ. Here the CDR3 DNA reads TGCGCCAGCAGCCTTAAAGCCGCGTTAGATACGCAGTATTTT. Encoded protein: CASSLKAALDTQYF.

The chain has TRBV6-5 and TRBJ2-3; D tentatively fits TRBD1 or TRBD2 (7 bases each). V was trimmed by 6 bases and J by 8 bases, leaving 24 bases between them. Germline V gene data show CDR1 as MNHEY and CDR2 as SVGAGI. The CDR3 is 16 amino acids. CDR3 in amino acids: CASSRRGSGVTPTQYF. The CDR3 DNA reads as TGTGCCAGCAGCCGCAGGGGGAGCGGGGTTACCCCTACGCAGTATTTT.

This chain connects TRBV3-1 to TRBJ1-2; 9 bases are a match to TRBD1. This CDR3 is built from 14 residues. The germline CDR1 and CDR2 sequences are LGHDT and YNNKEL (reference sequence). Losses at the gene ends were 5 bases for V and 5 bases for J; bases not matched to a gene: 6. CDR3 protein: CASSGTGPSYGYTF. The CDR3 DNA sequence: TGTGCCAGCAGCGGGACAGGGCCCTCGTATGGCTACACCTTC.

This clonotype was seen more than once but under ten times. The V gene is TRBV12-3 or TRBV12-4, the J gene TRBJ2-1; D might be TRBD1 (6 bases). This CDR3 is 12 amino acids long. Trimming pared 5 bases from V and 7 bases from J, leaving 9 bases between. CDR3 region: CASSAQGNEQFF. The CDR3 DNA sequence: TGTGCCAGCAGTGCCCAGGGGAATGAGCAGTTCTTC.

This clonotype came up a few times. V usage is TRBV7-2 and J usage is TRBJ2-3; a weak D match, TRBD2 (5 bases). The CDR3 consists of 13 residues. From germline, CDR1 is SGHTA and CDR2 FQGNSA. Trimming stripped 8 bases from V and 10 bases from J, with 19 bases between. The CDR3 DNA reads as TGTGCCAGCCGGCCCGCCCCTGGCGGGCCGCAGTATTTT. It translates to CASRPAPGGPQYF.

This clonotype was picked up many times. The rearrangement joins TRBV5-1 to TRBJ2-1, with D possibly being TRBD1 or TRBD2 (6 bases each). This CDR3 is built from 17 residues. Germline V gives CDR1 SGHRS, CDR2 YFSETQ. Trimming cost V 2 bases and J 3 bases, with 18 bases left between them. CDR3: CASSLGVGGPIYNEQFF. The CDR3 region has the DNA TGCGCCAGCAGCTTAGGTGTGGGGGGCCCGATCTACAATGAGCAGTTCTTC.